This entry lists 5 T cell receptor beta chains sequenced from one sample in a study of blood T cell repertoires in COVID-19. Clones were sequenced by immunoSEQ multiplex PCR, and TCRdb holds only the in-frame ones, with some missing. The sample lists some 49,000 clones, about 86% occurring once. Sequences were obtained from peripheral blood. The origin of the receptors is a woman at least 80 years old with COVID-19, enrolled during active disease.

The gene calls are TRBV5-1 and TRBJ2-5; TRBD2 matches 9 bases. Trimming at V came to 4 bases and at J to 4 bases, leaving 8 bases not matched to a gene. Germline CDR1 is SGHRS and CDR2 is YFSETQ. The CDR3 is 15 residues long. The CDR3, as DNA: TGCGCCAGCAGCCCGGAGGGGCGGGAGGGAGAGACCCAGTACTTC. Protein sequence: CASSPEGREGETQYF.

This clone turned up a few times. The chain uses TRBV5-1 and TRBJ2-1; TRBD2 matches at 8 bases. The V and J ends lost 0 bases and 4 bases, in that order; junction bases with no gene match: 6. This CDR3 has 16 residues. Germline lookup yields CDR1 SGHRS and CDR2 YFSETQ. The CDR3 DNA reads as TGCGCCAGCAGCTTGGCCATCGCGGGAGGATACAATGAGCAGTTCTTC. This codes for CASSLAIAGGYNEQFF. Using reference TRBV5-1 and TRBJ2-1 for the parts outside the CDR3, the full variable domain is KAGVTQTPRYLIKTRGQQVTLSCSPISGHRSVSWYQQTPGQGLQFLFEYFSETQRNKGNFPGRFSGRQFSNSRSEMNVSTLELGDSALYLCASSLAIAGGYNEQFFGPGTRLTVL.

This chain joins TRBV24-1 and TRBJ2-1; 8 bases are shared with TRBD2. The CDR3 covers 16 residues. The germline CDR1 and CDR2 sequences are KGHDR and SFDVKD. V lost 1 base, J lost 5 bases, and 6 bases stayed unmatched. The CDR3 nucleotides are TGTGCCACCAGTGATTTTAAACGGGAGGGAAACAATGAGCAGTTCTTC. Its protein product is CATSDFKREGNNEQFF.

This chain joins TRBV28 and TRBJ2-4, with 9 bases identical to TRBD1. The V segment lost 4 bases and the J segment 8 bases; nucleotides outside the gene matches: 9. CDR1 and CDR2 (germline): MDHEN, SYDVKM. CDR3 length: 15 amino acids. The CDR3, as DNA: TGTGCCAGCAGTTCCCGACAGGGGGGGTGGGACATTCAGTACTTC. It translates to CASSSRQGGWDIQYF.

The chain has TRBV24-1 and TRBJ2-2; tentatively, D is TRBD1 (5 bases). The V end was cut by 5 bases, the J end by 8 bases, with 14 bases between. Per the germline V gene, CDR1 is KGHDR and CDR2 is SFDVKD. This CDR3 is built from 14 residues. The CDR3 protein is CATSAGRAAGELFF. CDR3 DNA: TGTGCCACCAGTGCTGGCAGGGCTGCGGGGGAGCTGTTTTTT.